The 2 T cell receptor beta chains below come from one sample, sequenced in a study of cytomegalovirus exposure and HLA in healthy donors. The table came from immunoSEQ multiplex PCR; TCRdb's copy has only in-frame clones and leaves some out. Of approximately 180,000 clones listed, roughly 86% are singletons. The sequencing sample was made of PBMCs. These receptors were obtained from a woman between 18 and 29 years old in good health and CMV-seronegative.

This chain links TRBV19 with TRBJ1-5, with D hard to call. Germline V CDR1 and CDR2: LNHDA, SQIVND (reference sequence). This CDR3 contains 14 residues. Trimming shortened V by 9 bases and J by 0 bases, and 12 bases separated the two germline ends. Written as DNA, the CDR3 is TGTGCCAGCCGTCTCGGGGATAGCAATCAGCCCCAGCATTTT. This encodes CASRLGDSNQPQHF. Filled out from reference TRBV19 and TRBJ1-5, the complete variable domain reads DGGITQSPKYLFRKEGQNVTLSCEQNLNHDAMYWYRQDPGQGLRLIYYSQIVNDFQKGDIAEGYSVSREKKESFPLTVTSAQKNPTAFYLCASRLGDSNQPQHFGDGTRLSIL.

The chain recombines TRBV6-1 with TRBJ1-1; 10 nucleotides align to TRBD1. This CDR3 has 13 amino acids. J lost 11 bases, V lost 4 bases, and 7 bases had no gene match. Germline assignment: CDR1 MNHNS and CDR2 SASEGT. The CDR3 loop reads CASSGRDRGGAFF. CDR3 nucleotides: TGTGCCAGCAGTGGGAGGGACAGGGGTGGTGCTTTCTTT.